Below are 18 T cell receptor beta chains sequenced from a single sample in a study of long-term antiretroviral therapy in people with HIV. immunoSEQ v3.0 was run at survey level. Assay used: immunoSEQ multiplex PCR; TCRdb lists only in-frame clones, some missing. The sample holds 39,000 or so clones; roughly four fifths are singletons and the top ten take about 5.7%. This specimen consisted of unsorted PBMCs, obtained 0.6 years after starting antiretroviral therapy. These receptors came from a man between 18 and 35 years old with HIV.

This chain connects TRBV28 to TRBJ2-2; 7 bases agree with TRBD2. The CDR3 is 15 amino acids. After removal of 1 base from V and 4 bases from J, the junction contained 3 bases not matched to a gene. Germline V CDR1 and CDR2: MDHEN, SYDVKM. This CDR3 is CASSLLRGITGELFF. The CDR3 region has the DNA TGTGCCAGCAGTTTATTGCGGGGGATCACCGGGGAGCTGTTTTTT.

The CDR3 loop is CASSRTGMSNQPQHF. In DNA, the CDR3 is TGTGCCAGCAGTCGGACAGGGATGAGCAATCAGCCCCAGCATTTT. The gene calls are TRBV6-5 and TRBJ1-5; TRBD1 matches 8 bases. CDR3 length: 15 amino acids. The germline V gene has CDR1 MNHEY and CDR2 SVGAGI. V was clipped by 5 bases and J by 1 base; unmatched bases: 4.

The V gene is TRBV11-2, the J gene TRBJ2-7; D unresolved. Germline loops: CDR1 SGHAT, CDR2 FQNNGV. V lost 2 bases and J lost 3, with 8 bases in between. The CDR3 loop spans 13 amino acids. The CDR3 loop is CASSLRRSYEQYF. The DNA for the CDR3 is TGTGCCAGCAGCTTAAGGCGGAGCTACGAGCAGTACTTC. The entire variable domain, with the rest obtained from reference TRBV11-2 and TRBJ2-7, is as follows: EAGVAQSPRYKIIEKRQSVAFWCNPISGHATLYWYQQILGQGPKLLIQFQNNGVVDDSQLPKDRFSAERLKGVDSTLKIQPAKLEDSAVYLCASSLRRSYEQYFGPGTRLTVT.

V usage is TRBV7-6 and J usage is TRBJ2-7; TRBD1 matches 7 bases. The germline V gene encodes CDR1 SGHVS and CDR2 FNYEAQ. CDR3 size: 15 residues. J was trimmed by 6 bases and V by 5 bases; bases with no gene match: 13. The CDR3 protein is CASSATGQRSAEQYF. The CDR3 coding sequence is TGTGCCAGCAGCGCGACGGGACAGAGGTCGGCCGAGCAGTACTTC.

This clone was detected only once. V gene TRBV19 combines with J gene TRBJ2-7; D tentatively reads TRBD1 or TRBD2 (6 bases each). Germline assignment: CDR1 LNHDA and CDR2 SQIVND (reference sequence). CDR3 length equals 14 residues. V lost 6 bases, J lost 3 bases, and 15 bases lay in between. The CDR3 is CASSYSGGGYEQYF. The CDR3 DNA reads TGTGCCAGTAGCTACTCTGGAGGGGGCTACGAGCAGTACTTC.

This chain uses TRBV19 with TRBJ1-2; D remains ambiguous. Germline V gene lookup returns CDR1 LNHDA and CDR2 SQIVND (reference sequence). This CDR3 contains 14 residues. V gave up 3 bases and J gave up 3 bases, with 11 bases separating them. This CDR3 is CASSIVGSYYGYTF. DNA of the CDR3: TGTGCCAGTAGTATTGTGGGGTCCTACTATGGCTACACCTTC. Drawing the rest from reference TRBV19 and TRBJ1-2, the complete variable domain is DGGITQSPKYLFRKEGQNVTLSCEQNLNHDAMYWYRQDPGQGLRLIYYSQIVNDFQKGDIAEGYSVSREKKESFPLTVTSAQKNPTAFYLCASSIVGSYYGYTFGSGTRLTVV.

This sequence joins TRBV9 and TRBJ2-1; the match to TRBD2 covers 14 bases. The CDR3 contains 14 residues. V lost 3 bases to trimming and J lost 9 bases; unmatched junction nucleotides: 2. Germline loops: CDR1 SGDLS, CDR2 YYNGEE. Written as DNA, the CDR3 is TGTGCCAGCAGCGGACTAGCGGGGGGGGCTGAGCAGTTCTTC. This sequence encodes CASSGLAGGAEQFF.

The V call is TRBV7-2, the J call TRBJ2-7; TRBD1 agrees at 8 bases. The ends lost 5 bases at V and 6 bases at J; junction bases unmatched: 3. Germline CDR1 SGHTA, CDR2 FQGNSA. The CDR3 length is 12 residues. CDR3 sequence (DNA): TGTGCCAGCAGCATGACAGGGGTCGAGCAGTACTTC. Translating it yields CASSMTGVEQYF.

The V gene is TRBV25-1, the J gene TRBJ2-5; D is tentatively TRBD1 or TRBD2 (5 bases each). The V gene's germline CDR1 is MGHDK and CDR2 SYGVNS. This CDR3 spans 14 amino acids. V was shortened by 4 bases and J by 3 bases, with 12 bases between the two germline ends. The CDR3: CASSVSRGEETQYF. The CDR3 DNA follows: TGTGCCAGCAGTGTATCCAGAGGGGAAGAGACCCAGTACTTC.

The rearrangement joins TRBV30 to TRBJ1-6, with TRBD1 matching over 8 bases. The CDR3 is made up of 13 amino acids. In germline, CDR1 is GTSNPN, CDR2 SVGIG (reference sequence). V shed 5 bases, J shed 7 bases, and the junction held 4 bases outside the gene matches. CDR3 loop: CAWDGQGNSPLHF. CDR3 nucleotides: TGTGCCTGGGACGGACAGGGCAATTCACCCCTCCACTTT.

The chain joins TRBV5-6 to TRBJ2-5, with 12 bases fitting TRBD1. The CDR3 totals 16 residues. V dropped 4 bases and J dropped 5; count of bases not matched to a gene: 9. Germline CDR1 and CDR2: SGHDT and YYEEEE. CDR3 residues: CASSLPSGQGAETQYF. CDR3 DNA: TGTGCCAGCAGCCTACCCTCGGGACAGGGGGCCGAGACCCAGTACTTC.

The chain combines TRBV10-3 with TRBJ2-7, with 9 bases lining up with TRBD2. Trimming took 8 bases from V and 6 from J; bases not matched to a gene: 8. The CDR3 has 13 residues. Germline V CDR1 and CDR2: ENHRY, SYGVKD. CDR3 amino acids: CAIESGRQGEQYF. In nucleotides, the CDR3 is TGTGCCATCGAGAGCGGGAGGCAAGGCGAGCAGTACTTC.

The J gene is TRBJ2-5, the V gene TRBV5-6, with 8 bases lining up with TRBD2. The CDR3 length is 15 residues. CDR1 is SGHDT, CDR2 YYEEEE, per germline. Trimming cost V 0 bases and J 5 bases; bases outside gene matches: 6. The CDR3 region has the DNA TGTGCCAGCAGCTTGGAACGGTCGGGGGGGGAGACCCAGTACTTC. Its protein is CASSLERSGGETQYF.

The chain employs TRBV5-1 and TRBJ2-5, with D perhaps TRBD2 (6 bases). CDR1 SGHRS and CDR2 YFSETQ come from the germline V gene. The CDR3 is 13 residues long. V was pared by 4 bases and J by 5 bases, with 12 bases between. CDR3 nucleotides: TGCGCCAGCAGCCCGGGGGTGGGGGAGACCCAGTACTTC. Translation gives CASSPGVGETQYF.

The gene calls are TRBV13 and TRBJ2-7; 8 bases line up with TRBD2. This CDR3 has 15 amino acids. V shed 6 bases and J 2 bases; nucleotides not matched to a gene: 9. Per the germline V gene, CDR1 is PRHDT and CDR2 is FYEKMQ (reference sequence). The CDR3 sequence is CASSFLAGGAYEQYF. The CDR3, as DNA: TGTGCCAGCAGTTTTCTTGCGGGAGGAGCCTACGAGCAGTACTTC.

This chain links TRBV6-5 with TRBJ2-5; D is undetermined. The CDR3 spans 13 residues. Germline V CDR1 and CDR2: MNHEY, SVGAGI. V lost 8 bases to trimming and J lost 2 bases, with 12 bases between them. CDR3 in amino acids: CASGSGLQETQYF. The CDR3, as DNA: TGTGCCAGCGGGTCGGGCCTACAAGAGACCCAGTACTTC.

The V call is TRBV5-6, the J call TRBJ2-7; 8 bases are a match to TRBD2. The CDR3 contains 15 residues. V shed 0 bases and J 2 bases; nucleotides not matched to a gene: 4. Germline CDR1 is SGHDT and CDR2 is YYEEEE. CDR3 loop: CASSLVREGTYEQYF. The CDR3 DNA is TGTGCCAGCAGCTTGGTCCGGGAGGGAACCTACGAGCAGTACTTC.

This chain uses TRBV4-1 with TRBJ2-7; D gene uncertain. Per the germline V gene, CDR1 is MGHRA and CDR2 is YSYEKL. This CDR3 is built from 15 residues. Trimming removed 2 bases at V and 6 bases at J, with 17 bases between. The CDR3 DNA sequence: TGCGCCAGCAGCCAATATGTCGGTGAGACGGTCGAGCAGTACTTC. Translating gives CASSQYVGETVEQYF.